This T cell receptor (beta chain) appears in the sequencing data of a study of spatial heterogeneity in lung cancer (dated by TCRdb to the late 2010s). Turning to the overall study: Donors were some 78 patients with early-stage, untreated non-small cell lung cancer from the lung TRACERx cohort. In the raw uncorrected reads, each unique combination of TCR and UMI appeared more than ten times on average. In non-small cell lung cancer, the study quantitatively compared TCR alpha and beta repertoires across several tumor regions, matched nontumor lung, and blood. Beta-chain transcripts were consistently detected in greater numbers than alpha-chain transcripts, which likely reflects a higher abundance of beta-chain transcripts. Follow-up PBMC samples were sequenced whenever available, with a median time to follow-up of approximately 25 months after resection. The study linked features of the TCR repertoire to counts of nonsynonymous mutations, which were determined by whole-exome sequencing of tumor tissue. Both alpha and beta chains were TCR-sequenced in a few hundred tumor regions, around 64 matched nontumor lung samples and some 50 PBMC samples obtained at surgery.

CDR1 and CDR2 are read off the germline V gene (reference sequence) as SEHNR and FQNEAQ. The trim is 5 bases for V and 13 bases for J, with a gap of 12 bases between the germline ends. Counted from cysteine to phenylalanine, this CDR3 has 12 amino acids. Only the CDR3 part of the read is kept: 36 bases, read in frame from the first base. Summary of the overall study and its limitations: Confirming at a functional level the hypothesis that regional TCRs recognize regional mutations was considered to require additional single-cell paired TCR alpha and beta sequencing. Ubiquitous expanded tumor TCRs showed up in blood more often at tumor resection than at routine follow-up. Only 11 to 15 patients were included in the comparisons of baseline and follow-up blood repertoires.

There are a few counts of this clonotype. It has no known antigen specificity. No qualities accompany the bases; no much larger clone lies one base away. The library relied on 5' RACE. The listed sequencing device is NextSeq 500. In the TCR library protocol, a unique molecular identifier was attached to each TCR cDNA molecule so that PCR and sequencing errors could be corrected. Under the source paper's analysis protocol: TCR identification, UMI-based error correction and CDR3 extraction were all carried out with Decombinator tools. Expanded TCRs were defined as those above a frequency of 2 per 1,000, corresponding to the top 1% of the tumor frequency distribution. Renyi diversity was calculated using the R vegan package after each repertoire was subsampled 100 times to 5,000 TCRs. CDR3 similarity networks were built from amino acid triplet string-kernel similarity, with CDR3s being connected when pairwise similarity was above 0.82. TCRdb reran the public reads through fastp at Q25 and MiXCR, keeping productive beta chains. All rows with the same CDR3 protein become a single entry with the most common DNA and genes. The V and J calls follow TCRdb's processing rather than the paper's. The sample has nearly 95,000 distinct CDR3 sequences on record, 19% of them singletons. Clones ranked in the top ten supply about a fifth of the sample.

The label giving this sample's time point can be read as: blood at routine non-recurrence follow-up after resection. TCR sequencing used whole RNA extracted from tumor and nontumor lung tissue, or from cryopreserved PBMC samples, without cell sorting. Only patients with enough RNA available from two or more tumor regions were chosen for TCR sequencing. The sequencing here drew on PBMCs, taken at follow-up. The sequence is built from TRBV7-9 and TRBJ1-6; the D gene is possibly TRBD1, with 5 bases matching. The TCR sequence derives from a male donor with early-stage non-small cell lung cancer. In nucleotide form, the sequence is TGTGCCAGCAGCCCGGGGGATCGGCCCCTCCACTTT. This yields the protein CASSPGDRPLHF.